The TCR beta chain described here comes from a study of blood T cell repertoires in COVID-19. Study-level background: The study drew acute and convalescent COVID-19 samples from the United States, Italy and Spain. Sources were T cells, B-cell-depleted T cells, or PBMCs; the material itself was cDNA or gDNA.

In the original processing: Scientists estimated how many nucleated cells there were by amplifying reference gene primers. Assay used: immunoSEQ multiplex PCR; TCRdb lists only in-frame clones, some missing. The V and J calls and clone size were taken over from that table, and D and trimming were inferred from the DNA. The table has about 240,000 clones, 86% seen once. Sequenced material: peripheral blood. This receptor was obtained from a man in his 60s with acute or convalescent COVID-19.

This CDR3 reads CASSRTRGNYGYTF. In nucleotides, the CDR3 is TGTGCCAGCAGCCGAACCAGGGGGAACTATGGCTACACCTTC. The V and J genes are TRBV7-6 and TRBJ1-2; 7 bases line up with TRBD1. Per the germline V gene, CDR1 is SGHVS and CDR2 is FNYEAQ. Trimming removed 5 bases from V and 2 bases from J; junction bases left unmatched: 5. This CDR3 is built from 14 residues.